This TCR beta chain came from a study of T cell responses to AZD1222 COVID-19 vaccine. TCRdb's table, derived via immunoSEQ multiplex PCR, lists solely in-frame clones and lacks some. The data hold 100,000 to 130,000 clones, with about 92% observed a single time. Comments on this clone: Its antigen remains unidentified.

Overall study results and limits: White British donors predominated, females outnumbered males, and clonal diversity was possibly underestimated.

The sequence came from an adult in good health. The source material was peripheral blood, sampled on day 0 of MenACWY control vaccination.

The DNA for the CDR3 is TGTGCCAGCTCACCAAGCGCAGGGGACAACACTGAAGCTTTCTTT. Protein product: CASSPSAGDNTEAFF. The chain recombines TRBV18 with TRBJ1-1, with D possibly matching TRBD1 (6 bases). Germline values: CDR1 KGHSH, CDR2 LQKENI. CDR3 length: 15 amino acids. V was clipped by 2 bases and J by 2 bases, with 12 bases between them.